The next 27 T cell receptor beta chains were all read from a single sample in a study of control samples from healthy donors and cancer patients. Method: immunoSEQ multiplex PCR; TCRdb's copy keeps in-frame clones and lacks some. Among tens of thousands of clones listed, more than 80% were seen once. Sequencing was carried out using PBMCs. Receptors originate from a woman aged 50 to 60 with lung cancer.

The chain recombines TRBV10-3 with TRBJ1-1; D possibly corresponds to TRBD1 (6 bases). The CDR3 extends over 15 amino acids. Germline V lookup: CDR1 ENHRY, CDR2 SYGVKD. V was clipped by 0 bases and J by 1 base, with 9 bases between them. The CDR3 sequence is CAISESWGANTEAFF. CDR3 nucleotide sequence: TGTGCCATCAGTGAGTCATGGGGGGCGAACACTGAAGCTTTCTTT.

The chain joins TRBV7-9 to TRBJ2-5; no definite D call. Germline V lookup: CDR1 SEHNR, CDR2 FQNEAQ (reference sequence). V was trimmed by 3 bases and J by 4 bases, leaving 6 bases between them. The CDR3 runs 12 residues. The DNA for the CDR3 is TGTGCCAGCAGCTTTTCCGGAGAGACCCAGTACTTC. Translating it yields CASSFSGETQYF.

The CDR3 nucleotides are TGTGCCAGCAGCCTTGGACAGGGGTTTCAAGAGACCCAGTACTTC. It is translated as CASSLGQGFQETQYF. J is TRBJ2-5 and V is TRBV7-2; TRBD1 matches at 9 bases. V trimming: 5 bases; J trimming: 2 bases; junction bases outside the gene matches: 6. Germline V lookup: CDR1 SGHTA, CDR2 FQGNSA. This CDR3 has 15 amino acids.

The CDR3 DNA sequence: TGTGCCATCGATGGGGGAGGCTATGGCTACACCTTC. Protein product: CAIDGGGYGYTF. The chain joins TRBV10-3 to TRBJ1-2; a weak D match, TRBD1 (5 bases). The CDR3 covers 12 residues. Between the trimmed V and J ends, which lost 8 bases and 4 bases, there was a span of 11 bases. In germline, CDR1 is ENHRY, CDR2 SYGVKD.

This clone was detected only once. The rearrangement links TRBV18 to TRBJ1-2; 9 bases are a match to TRBD1. This CDR3 comprises 17 residues. CDR1 KGHSH and CDR2 LQKENI come from the germline V gene. Trimming cost V 2 bases and J 2 bases; bases outside gene matches: 9. The CDR3 here is CASSPTAFGQGNYGYTF. Here the CDR3 DNA reads TGTGCCAGCTCACCAACGGCTTTTGGACAGGGGAACTATGGCTACACCTTC.

The chain links TRBV9 to TRBJ2-2, with 9 positions matching TRBD2. Germline loops: CDR1 SGDLS, CDR2 YYNGEE. CDR3 length equals 16 residues. J gave up 2 bases and V 2 bases, and 4 bases lay outside the gene matches. CDR3: CASSVGSGGNTGELFF. The CDR3 DNA sequence: TGTGCCAGCAGCGTCGGTAGCGGGGGTAACACCGGGGAGCTGTTTTTT.

The genes are TRBV27 and TRBJ2-7, with D possibly being TRBD1 (7 bases). V lost 7 bases to trimming and J lost 2 bases, with 18 bases between them. The CDR3 is 15 residues long. CDR1 is MNHEY, CDR2 SMNVEV, per germline (reference sequence). The CDR3 nucleotides are TGTGCCAGCACGGCCGGGGCAGGGGGGACCTACGAGCAGTACTTC. Residues: CASTAGAGGTYEQYF.

V and J are TRBV6-6 and TRBJ2-1; TRBD2 matches 9 bases. The CDR3 extends over 14 amino acids. CDR1 is MNHNY and CDR2 is SVGAGI in the germline V gene (reference sequence). Unmatched junction bases numbered 3, after V lost 9 bases and J lost 0 bases. The CDR3 nucleotides read TGTGCCAGTAAGCGGGGGGACTCCTACAATGAGCAGTTCTTC. Amino acids: CASKRGDSYNEQFF.

This clone was recorded a few times. This chain connects TRBV27 to TRBJ1-5, with TRBD1 matching over 7 bases. The CDR3 has 15 amino acids. Trimming removed 3 bases from V and 6 bases from J; junction bases left unmatched: 8. CDR1 MNHEY and CDR2 SMNVEV come from the germline V gene (reference sequence). The CDR3 DNA reads as TGTGCCAGCAGTTTCAGGGGGGGTCAGGCTCAGCCCCAGCATTTT. Its protein product is CASSFRGGQAQPQHF.

V usage is TRBV11-1 and J usage is TRBJ2-3; D perhaps matches TRBD1 (6 bases). This CDR3 has 15 amino acids. Germline V lookup: CDR1 SGHAT, CDR2 FQDESV (reference sequence). The V gene lost 2 bases and the J gene lost 3 bases, with 12 bases spanning the gap. As DNA, the CDR3 is TGTGCCAGCAGCTTACCCCAGGGGTGGACAGATACGCAGTATTTT. Encoded protein: CASSLPQGWTDTQYF.

The chain employs TRBV18 and TRBJ1-2, with D perhaps TRBD1 (5 bases). Germline V gives CDR1 KGHSH, CDR2 LQKENI. V was cut by 3 bases and J by 6 bases, with 14 bases left in between. The CDR3 is 14 amino acids. The DNA of the CDR3 is TGTGCCAGCTCACCGGAGGGACGTGCAAATGGCTACACCTTC. Translated, it gives CASSPEGRANGYTF.

This clone has only a few counts. The rearrangement joins TRBV7-9 to TRBJ2-7; tentative D call: TRBD2 (5 bases). This CDR3 contains 16 residues. Trimming took 4 bases from V and 2 from J, leaving 18 bases between them. Germline V CDR1 and CDR2: SEHNR, FQNEAQ (reference sequence). Here the CDR3 reads CASSSWTGRETYEQYF. The CDR3 nucleotides read TGTGCCAGCAGCTCCTGGACGGGAAGAGAAACCTACGAGCAGTACTTC.

J is TRBJ2-2 and V is TRBV11-2; no definite D call. The CDR3 spans 15 residues. CDR1 is SGHAT and CDR2 is FQNNGV in the germline V gene. With 5 bases removed from V and 4 bases from J, the gap between germline ends came to 14 bases. The CDR3 DNA follows: TGTGCCAGCAGCCATACAAGGATGGCCACCGGGGAGCTGTTTTTT. It specifies CASSHTRMATGELFF.

This sequence joins TRBV30 and TRBJ2-2; either TRBD1 or TRBD2 may fit D (5 bases each). CDR1 and CDR2 (germline): GTSNPN, SVGIG (reference sequence). The CDR3 contains 15 residues. Trimming took off 5 bases at V and 0 bases at J, with 13 bases between the two ends. The CDR3 DNA is TGTGCCTGGCATACGGGACGGACGAACACCGGGGAGCTGTTTTTT. It specifies CAWHTGRTNTGELFF.

The genes are TRBV15 and TRBJ1-1, with a weak D call TRBD1 (5 bases). This CDR3 has 16 residues. V was cut by 3 bases and J by 4 bases, with 18 bases left in between. The germline gives CDR1 LNHNV, CDR2 YYDKDF (reference sequence). Written as DNA, the CDR3 is TGTGCCACCAGCAGGCTCTCAGGCGGGGGGATCACTGAAGCTTTCTTT. Translated: CATSRLSGGGITEAFF.

The chain is built from TRBV25-1 and TRBJ1-2; D unresolved. The CDR3 totals 12 residues. Germline CDR1 is MGHDK and CDR2 is SYGVNS. Trimming took 4 bases from V and 10 from J, leaving 13 bases between them. The CDR3 loop reads CASSVGGRVYTF. The DNA for the CDR3 is TGTGCCAGCAGTGTTGGAGGCAGAGTCTACACCTTC.

J is TRBJ1-2 and V is TRBV4-3, with 11 positions matching TRBD1. Germline V gene sequence: CDR1 LGHNA, CDR2 YSLEER. Germline trimming cut 0 bases from V and 6 bases from J; bases unmatched to any gene: 3. The CDR3 sequence is 15 residues long. CDR3 region: CASSQEGTGGDGYTF. Written as DNA, the CDR3 is TGCGCCAGCAGCCAAGAAGGGACAGGGGGTGATGGCTACACCTTC.

This chain uses TRBV5-1 with TRBJ2-2; 7 bases are shared with TRBD1. Germline trimming cut 4 bases from V and 0 bases from J; bases unmatched to any gene: 6. The CDR3 has 16 amino acids. CDR1 and CDR2 from the germline V gene are SGHRS and YFSETQ. CDR3 in DNA: TGCGCCAGCAGCCCCGAGGGGGCTTCGAACACCGGGGAGCTGTTTTTT. Translated: CASSPEGASNTGELFF.

This rearrangement joins TRBV30 to TRBJ2-1; 10 bases agree with TRBD2. CDR1 GTSNPN and CDR2 SVGIG come from the germline V gene (reference sequence). Germline trimming cut 0 bases from V and 4 bases from J; bases unmatched to any gene: 6. The CDR3 spans 16 residues. The CDR3 DNA is TGTGCCTGGAGTGTAGCGGGGGGGCTTGTTTACAATGAGCAGTTCTTC. It codes for CAWSVAGGLVYNEQFF.

The rearrangement uses TRBV3-1 (or the pseudogene TRBV3-2) and TRBJ1-6, with D possibly matching TRBD1 (5 bases). V was pared by 1 base and J by 11 bases, with 12 bases between. The CDR3 covers 14 residues. Germline loops: CDR1 LGHDT, CDR2 YNNKEL (reference sequence). The CDR3 region has the DNA TGTGCCAGCAGCCAAGGGCAGGGTGATCCACCCCTCCACTTT. This encodes CASSQGQGDPPLHF.

The V call is TRBV6-5, the J call TRBJ1-4; no clear D gene. This CDR3 comprises 13 residues. Looked up from germline, CDR1 is MNHEY and CDR2 is SVGAGI. Trimming removed 7 bases from V and 4 bases from J, with 10 bases in between. For the CDR3, the DNA is TGTGCCAGCATTGGCGAACTTAATGAAAAACTGTTTTTT. It codes for CASIGELNEKLFF.

The chain is built from TRBV21-1 and TRBJ1-2. TRBV21-1 constitutes a pseudogene. The CDR3 length is 15 residues. CDR3 nucleotide sequence: TGTGCCAGCAGCCTCAGGACCGCCCAAACGGGCGGCTACACCTTC. Translating it yields CASSLRTAQTGGYTF.

This clone was detected once. One end of the junction varies from germline; a read error may be responsible. The chain links TRBV27 to TRBJ1-1; D is unclear. Germline V gene data show CDR1 as MNHEY and CDR2 as SMNVEV (reference sequence). This CDR3 has 13 residues. The CDR3 here is CASSPLMNSEAFF. DNA of the CDR3: TGTGCCAGCAGCCCCCTAATGAACAGTGAAGCTTTCTTT.

The CDR3 loop reads CAAGGTGRNQPQHF. CDR3 coding DNA: TGTGCCGCCGGAGGGACAGGGAGGAATCAGCCCCAGCATTTT. The chain uses TRBV28 and TRBJ1-5, with TRBD1 matching 9 bases. With V trimmed by 11 bases and J by 4 bases, 9 bases remained unmatched. This CDR3 is 14 amino acids long. Per the germline V gene, CDR1 is MDHEN and CDR2 is SYDVKM.

The genes are TRBV19 and TRBJ1-6; D may be TRBD1 (5 bases). The CDR3 runs to 17 residues. CDR1 is LNHDA, CDR2 SQIVND, per germline (reference sequence). The V end lost 4 bases, the J end lost 6 bases, and 19 bases lay between the germline ends. CDR3 protein: CASSTRVGELGNSPLHF. CDR3 sequence (DNA): TGTGCCAGTAGTACCAGAGTAGGGGAGTTGGGTAATTCACCCCTCCACTTT.

The chain has TRBV25-1 and TRBJ2-5; D ambiguous. The germline CDR1 and CDR2 sequences are MGHDK and SYGVNS. V was cut by 3 bases and J by 5 bases, with 10 bases left in between. CDR3 length: 13 amino acids. The CDR3 here is CASSDWARETQYF. The CDR3 bases are TGTGCCAGCAGTGATTGGGCGAGGGAGACCCAGTACTTC.

V gene TRBV2 combines with J gene TRBJ2-6; TRBD2 might be the D (6 bases). Germline V lookup: CDR1 SNHLY, CDR2 FYNNEI. Trimming removed 4 bases at V and 1 base at J, with 11 bases between. The length of the CDR3 is 16 residues. The CDR3 is CASSGRDFSGANVLTF. In DNA, the CDR3 is TGTGCCAGCAGTGGACGGGACTTTTCTGGGGCCAACGTCCTGACTTTC. Full variable domain (rest looked up from reference TRBV2 and TRBJ2-6): EPEVTQTPSHQVTQMGQEVILRCVPISNHLYFYWYRQILGQKVEFLVSFYNNEISEKSEIFDDQFSVERPDGSNFTLKIRSTKLEDSAMYFCASSGRDFSGANVLTFGAGSRLTVL.